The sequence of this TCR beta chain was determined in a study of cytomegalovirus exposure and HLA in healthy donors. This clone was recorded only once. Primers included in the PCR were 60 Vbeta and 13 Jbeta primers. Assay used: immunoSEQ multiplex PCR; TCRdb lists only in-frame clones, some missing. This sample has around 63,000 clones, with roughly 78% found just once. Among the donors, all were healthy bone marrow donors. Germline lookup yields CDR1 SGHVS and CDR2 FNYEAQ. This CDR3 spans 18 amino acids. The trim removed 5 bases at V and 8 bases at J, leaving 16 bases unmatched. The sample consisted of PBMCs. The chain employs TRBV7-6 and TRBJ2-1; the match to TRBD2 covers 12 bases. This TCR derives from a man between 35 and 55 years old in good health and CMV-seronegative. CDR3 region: CASSRRGELAGGFHEQFF. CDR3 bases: TGTGCCAGCAGCCGTAGAGGGGAGCTAGCGGGGGGGTTCCATGAGCAGTTCTTC.